Below are 17 T cell receptor beta chains sequenced from a single sample in a study of OX40 agonist ivuxolimab in advanced cancers. Library preparation was by the immunoSEQ multiplex PCR assay. TCRdb re-hosts the immuneACCESS table, in-frame sequences only. Its copies lack some clones; in the studies checked, an unresolved V gene accounts for under half of them, and the cause for the rest is not known. Present in this sample are about 70,000 clones, around 90% of which were seen just once. Of the sample, roughly 7.5% is held by the ten largest clones. The sequenced sample was CD4+ or CD8+ T cells sorted from blood, obtained in a trial of the OX40 agonist ivuxolimab. The receptor source for this set is an adult with an advanced solid tumor such as melanoma, head and neck, liver or kidney cancer.

The chain carries TRBV7-9 and TRBJ2-1, with 9 bases matching TRBD1. Germline V CDR1 and CDR2: SEHNR, FQNEAQ (reference sequence). Trimming removed 5 bases from V and 5 bases from J; junction bases left unmatched: 7. The CDR3 has 15 amino acids. CDR3 bases: TGTGCCAGCAGCCACCGGGACAGGGCGAACAATGAGCAGTTCTTC. Its protein is CASSHRDRANNEQFF.

This chain connects TRBV6-6 to TRBJ1-2, with D perhaps matching TRBD1 (5 bases). V lost 11 bases to trimming and J lost 3 bases, with 16 bases between them. The CDR3 is 13 residues long. Per the germline V gene, CDR1 is MNHNY and CDR2 is SVGAGI (reference sequence). CDR3 amino acids: CAVRGAAYYGYTF. The CDR3 region has the DNA TGTGCCGTCAGAGGGGCGGCCTACTATGGCTACACCTTC.

V gene TRBV18 combines with J gene TRBJ2-2; either TRBD1 or TRBD2 may fit D (5 bases each). The length of the CDR3 is 18 residues. Germline loops: CDR1 KGHSH, CDR2 LQKENI. Trimming took 8 bases from V and 2 from J, leaving 24 bases between them. This CDR3 reads CASPNQEGVGENTGELFF. DNA for the CDR3: TGTGCCAGCCCCAATCAAGAGGGAGTGGGGGAAAACACCGGGGAGCTGTTTTTT.

The CDR3 DNA reads as TGTGCCAGCAGCAAAAGGACAGAGCCCTACGAGCAGTACTTC. It is translated as CASSKRTEPYEQYF. The V call is TRBV21-1, the J call TRBJ2-7; the listed D gene, TRBD1, was not tested against the DNA. TRBV21-1 corresponds to a pseudogene. The length of the CDR3 is 14 residues.

This clone came up once. CDR3 in amino acids: CASSPTPGTGGYEQYF. Here the CDR3 DNA reads TGCGCCAGCAGCCCCACGCCGGGGACAGGGGGGTACGAGCAGTACTTC. The genes are TRBV4-3 and TRBJ2-5; 11 bases map to TRBD1. The assigned J gene may be wrong: the sequence end matches TRBJ2-7 better. Germline loops: CDR1 LGHNA, CDR2 YSLEER. The length of the CDR3 is 16 residues.

The rearrangement uses TRBV6-5 and TRBJ2-7; the D call may be TRBD1 or TRBD2 (5 bases each). V was clipped by 1 base and J by 7 bases, with 11 bases between them. In germline, CDR1 is MNHEY, CDR2 SVGAGI. CDR3 length: 13 amino acids. The CDR3 DNA is TGTGCCAGCAGTTACTTGGGACCGGGGGAGCAGTACTTC. This sequence encodes CASSYLGPGEQYF.

The chain couples TRBV4-3 to TRBJ2-7; weak D call: TRBD1 (6 bases). Germline V gene sequence: CDR1 LGHNA, CDR2 YSLEER. The CDR3 runs to 13 residues. V lost 4 bases to trimming and J lost 2 bases, with 9 bases between them. Here the CDR3 DNA reads TGCGCCAGCAGCCCGACAGGTACCTACGAGCAGTACTTC. It encodes CASSPTGTYEQYF.

As to this clone: One end of the junction is discordant with germline, which a read error may explain. V usage is TRBV7-7 and J usage is TRBJ2-5; TRBD1 or TRBD2 may be the D gene (5 bases each). Germline CDR1 reads SSHAT; CDR2 reads FNYEAQ (reference sequence). The CDR3 totals 15 residues. The CDR3 sequence: CASSSSDRDGETQYF. The DNA for the CDR3 is TGTGCTAGCAGCTCGTCGGATAGGGACGGAGAGACCCAGTACTTC. The variable domain in full, with the rest retrieved from reference TRBV7-7 and TRBJ2-5, is GAGVSQSPRYKVTKRGQDVTLRCDPISSHATLYWYQQALGQGPEFLTYFNYEAQPDKSGLPSDRFSAERPEGSISTLTIQRTEQRDSAMYRCASSSSDRDGETQYFGPGTRLLVL.

V is TRBV9 and J is TRBJ1-1, with 10 positions matching TRBD1. The CDR3 is 14 amino acids. J was trimmed by 7 bases and V by 3 bases; bases with no gene match: 6. CDR1 is SGDLS, CDR2 YYNGEE, per germline. CDR3 DNA: TGTGCCAGCAGCGCGTGGGACAGGGGTTTTGAAGCTTTCTTT. Its translation is CASSAWDRGFEAFF.

The chain combines TRBV2 with TRBJ2-7; the D gene could be TRBD1 or TRBD2 (7 bases each). V shed 7 bases and J shed 2 bases, with 9 bases lying between them. Looked up from germline, CDR1 is SNHLY and CDR2 is FYNNEI. The CDR3 is 12 residues long. In DNA form, the CDR3 reads TGTGCCAGCACAGGGGGGGCCTACGAGCAGTACTTC. It codes for CASTGGAYEQYF.

This clone was seen just once. The chain is built from TRBV5-7 and TRBJ2-1, with a possible D match to TRBD2 (7 bases). TRBV5-7 is marked as an open reading frame, function uncertain. Trimming stripped 4 bases from V and 5 bases from J, with 19 bases between. The CDR3 is made up of 16 amino acids. The CDR3: CASSPTRGGTHNEQFF. The CDR3 bases are TGTGCCAGCAGCCCCACGAGGGGGGGGACCCACAATGAGCAGTTCTTC.

The genes are TRBV7-8 and TRBJ2-3; 12 bases line up with TRBD2. Per germline, CDR1 SGHVS and CDR2 FQNEAQ. The CDR3 runs 17 residues. V lost 2 bases, J lost 4 bases, and 7 bases stayed unmatched. The CDR3 region has the DNA TGTGCCAGCAGCTTACAGCTAGCGGGGGGGCCCGCAGATACGCAGTATTTT. Translating gives CASSLQLAGGPADTQYF.

The chain couples TRBV19 to TRBJ1-3; D call uncertain. The CDR3 runs to 14 residues. Germline V gives CDR1 LNHDA, CDR2 SQIVND (reference sequence). V dropped 1 base and J dropped 0 bases, with 4 bases sitting between them. The CDR3 DNA reads as TGTGCCAGTAGTATAGCCCTCTCTGGAAACACCATATATTTT. Protein: CASSIALSGNTIYF.

The rearrangement links TRBV5-6 to TRBJ1-4; 9 nucleotides align to TRBD1. The CDR3 is 14 amino acids. CDR1 is SGHDT and CDR2 is YYEEEE in the germline V gene. The J segment lost 5 bases and the V segment lost 4 bases, leaving 3 bases of the junction unmatched. The CDR3 here is CASSLQGANEKLFF. The CDR3 bases are TGTGCCAGCAGCCTACAGGGGGCCAATGAAAAACTGTTTTTT.

The CDR3 is CASRESTGNTEAFF. CDR3 DNA: TGTGCCAGCAGGGAAAGCACAGGGAACACTGAAGCTTTCTTT. The V call is TRBV2, the J call TRBJ1-1, with D possibly TRBD1 on 5 matching bases. The CDR3 length is 14 residues. CDR1 SNHLY and CDR2 FYNNEI come from the germline V gene. V dropped 6 bases and J dropped 1 base, with 12 bases sitting between them.

This sequence joins TRBV12-5 and TRBJ2-1; possibly TRBD2 for D (5 bases). The CDR3 loop spans 14 amino acids. Germline CDR1 is LGHNT and CDR2 is FRNRAP. V gave up 3 bases and J gave up 7 bases, with 13 bases separating them. CDR3 nucleotide sequence: TGTGCTAGTGGTTTCCCCACTAGGACTAATGAGCAGTTCTTC. Its protein is CASGFPTRTNEQFF.

The chain is built from TRBV9 and TRBJ2-2; D uncertain. The V and J ends lost 0 bases and 2 bases respectively, with 2 bases between them. The germline V gene has CDR1 SGDLS and CDR2 YYNGEE. The CDR3 has 13 amino acids. The CDR3 reads CASSVENTGELFF. The CDR3, as DNA: TGTGCCAGCAGCGTAGAAAACACCGGGGAGCTGTTTTTT.